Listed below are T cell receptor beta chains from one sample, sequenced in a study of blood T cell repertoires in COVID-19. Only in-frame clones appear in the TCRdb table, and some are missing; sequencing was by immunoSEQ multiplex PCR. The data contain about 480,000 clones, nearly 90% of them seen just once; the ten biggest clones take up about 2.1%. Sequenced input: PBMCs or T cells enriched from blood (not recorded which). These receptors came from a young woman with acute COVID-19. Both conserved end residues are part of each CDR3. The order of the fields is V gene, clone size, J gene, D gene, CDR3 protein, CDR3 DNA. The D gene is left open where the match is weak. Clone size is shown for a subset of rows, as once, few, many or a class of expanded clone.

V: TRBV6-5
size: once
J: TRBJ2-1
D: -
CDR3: CASSLHGQFGEQFF
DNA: TGTGCCAGCAGTCTGCATGGACAGTTTGGAGAGCAGTTCTTC

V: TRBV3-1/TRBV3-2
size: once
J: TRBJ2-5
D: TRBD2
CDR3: CASSPDSGRAGETQYF
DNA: TGTGCCAGCAGCCCTGATAGCGGGAGGGCGGGAGAGACCCAGTACTTC

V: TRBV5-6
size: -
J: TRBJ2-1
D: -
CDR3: CASSFAGTEQFF
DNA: TGTGCCAGCAGCTTTGCGGGAACTGAGCAGTTCTTC

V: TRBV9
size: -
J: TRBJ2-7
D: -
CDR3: CASSVGSGFPYEQYF
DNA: TGTGCCAGCAGCGTAGGGTCGGGGTTTCCCTACGAGCAGTACTTC

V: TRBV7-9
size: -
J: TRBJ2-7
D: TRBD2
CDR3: CASSGTWGGRTYEQYF
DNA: TGTGCCAGCAGCGGAACCTGGGGGGGACGAACCTACGAGCAGTACTTC

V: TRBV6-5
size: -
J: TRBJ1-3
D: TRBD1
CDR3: CASRGTGNRNTIYF
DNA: TGTGCCAGCAGGGGGACAGGGAATAGAAACACCATATATTTT

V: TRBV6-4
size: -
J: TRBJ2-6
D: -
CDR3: CASSREGGANVLTF
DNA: TGTGCCAGCAGCAGGGAAGGTGGGGCCAACGTCCTGACTTTC

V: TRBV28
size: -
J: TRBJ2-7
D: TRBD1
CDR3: CASSLRLFLTGTTYEQYF
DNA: TGTGCCAGCAGTTTACGCCTCTTCCTGACAGGGACGACCTACGAGCAGTACTTC

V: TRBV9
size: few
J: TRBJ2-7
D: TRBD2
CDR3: CASSPTDGRAREQYF
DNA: TGTGCCAGCAGCCCCACGGACGGGAGGGCCAGGGAGCAGTACTTC

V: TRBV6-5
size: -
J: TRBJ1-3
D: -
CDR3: CASSLDFSGNTIYF
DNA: TGTGCCAGCAGTTTAGACTTCTCTGGAAACACCATATATTTT

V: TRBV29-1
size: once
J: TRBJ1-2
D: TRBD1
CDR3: CSVYHRGQTHQGNYGYTF
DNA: TGCAGCGTTTACCACAGGGGGCAAACCCATCAGGGCAACTATGGCTACACCTTC

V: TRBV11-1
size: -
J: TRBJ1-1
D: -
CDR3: CASSRKGETEAFF
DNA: TGTGCCAGCAGCCGGAAGGGGGAAACTGAAGCTTTCTTT

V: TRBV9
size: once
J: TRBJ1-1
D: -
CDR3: CASSADSPNTEAFF
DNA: TGTGCCAGCAGCGCGGACAGTCCGAACACTGAAGCTTTCTTT

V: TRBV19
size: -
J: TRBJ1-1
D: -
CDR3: CASSILRSAGNTEAFF
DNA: TGTGCCAGTAGTATACTTAGATCCGCAGGGAACACTGAAGCTTTCTTT

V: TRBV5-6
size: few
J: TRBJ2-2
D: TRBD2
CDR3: CASSYPSGGNTGELFF
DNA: TGTGCCAGCAGTTATCCTAGCGGGGGTAACACCGGGGAGCTGTTTTTT

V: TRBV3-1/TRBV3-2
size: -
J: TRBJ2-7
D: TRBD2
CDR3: CASRDGLAGAYEQYF
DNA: TGTGCCAGCAGAGACGGACTAGCGGGGGCCTACGAGCAGTACTTC

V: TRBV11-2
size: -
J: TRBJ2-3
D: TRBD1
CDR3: CASSNGQGGDTQYF
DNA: TGTGCCAGCAGCAACGGACAGGGTGGAGATACGCAGTATTTT

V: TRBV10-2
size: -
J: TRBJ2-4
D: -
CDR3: CASSEQAENIQYF
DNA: TGCGCCAGCAGTGAACAGGCGGAAAACATTCAGTACTTC

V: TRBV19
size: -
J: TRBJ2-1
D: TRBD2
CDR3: CASSPLSGGNEQFF
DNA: TGTGCCAGTAGTCCCTTAAGCGGGGGCAATGAGCAGTTCTTC

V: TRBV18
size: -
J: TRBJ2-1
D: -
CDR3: CASSPILSEQFF
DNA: TGTGCCAGCTCACCAATTTTGAGTGAGCAGTTCTTC

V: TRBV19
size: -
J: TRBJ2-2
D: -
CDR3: CASSILLSNTGELFF
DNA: TGTGCCAGTAGTATATTACTTTCGAACACCGGGGAGCTGTTTTTT

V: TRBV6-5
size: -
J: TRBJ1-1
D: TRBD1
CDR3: CASRRPTGGTEAFF
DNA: TGTGCCAGCAGGCGCCCGACAGGGGGCACTGAAGCTTTCTTT